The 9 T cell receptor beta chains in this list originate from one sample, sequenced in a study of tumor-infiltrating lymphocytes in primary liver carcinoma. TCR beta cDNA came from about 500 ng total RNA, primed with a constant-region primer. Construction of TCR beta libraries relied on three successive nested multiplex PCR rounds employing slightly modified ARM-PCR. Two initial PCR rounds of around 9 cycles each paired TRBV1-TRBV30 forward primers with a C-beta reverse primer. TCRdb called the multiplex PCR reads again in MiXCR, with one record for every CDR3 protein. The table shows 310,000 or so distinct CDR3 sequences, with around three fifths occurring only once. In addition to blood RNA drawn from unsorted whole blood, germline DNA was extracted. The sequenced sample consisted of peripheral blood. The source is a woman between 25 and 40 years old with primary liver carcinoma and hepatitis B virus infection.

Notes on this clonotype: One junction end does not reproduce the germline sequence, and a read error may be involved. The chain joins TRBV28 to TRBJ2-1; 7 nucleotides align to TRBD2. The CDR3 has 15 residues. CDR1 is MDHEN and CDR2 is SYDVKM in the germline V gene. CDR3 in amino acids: CASSFGGSSYNERFF. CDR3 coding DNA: TGTGCCAGCAGTTTCGGCGGGAGCTCCTACAATGAGCGGTTCTTC.

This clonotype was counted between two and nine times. CDR3 sequence (DNA): TGTGCCAGCAGCCTTAGCGGGAGTTTAGGCAATGAGCAGTTCTTC. Its translation: CASSLSGSLGNEQFF. The chain joins TRBV5-5 to TRBJ2-1, with TRBD2 identical over 9 bases. CDR3 size: 15 residues. Germline loops: CDR1 SGHKS, CDR2 YYEKEE (reference sequence). The V and J ends lost 4 bases and 6 bases, in that order; junction bases with no gene match: 8.

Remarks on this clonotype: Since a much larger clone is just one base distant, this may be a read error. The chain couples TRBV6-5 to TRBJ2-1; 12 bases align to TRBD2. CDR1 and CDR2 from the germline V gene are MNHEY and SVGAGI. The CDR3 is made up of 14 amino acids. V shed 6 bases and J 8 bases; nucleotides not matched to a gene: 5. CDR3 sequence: CASSSLAGGDEQFF. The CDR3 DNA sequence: TGTGCCAGCAGCTCTCTAGCGGGAGGGGATGAGCAGTTCTTC.

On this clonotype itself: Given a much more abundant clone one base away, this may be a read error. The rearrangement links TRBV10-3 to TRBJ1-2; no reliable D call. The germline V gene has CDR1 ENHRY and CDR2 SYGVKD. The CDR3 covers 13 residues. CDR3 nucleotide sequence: TGTACCATCAGTGAGATTGCCGGGGATGGCTACACCTTC. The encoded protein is CTISEIAGDGYTF.

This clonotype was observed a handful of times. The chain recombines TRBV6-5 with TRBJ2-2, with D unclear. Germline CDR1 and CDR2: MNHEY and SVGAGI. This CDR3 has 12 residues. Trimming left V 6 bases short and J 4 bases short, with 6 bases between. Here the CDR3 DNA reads TGTGCCAGCAGCAGGCGCACCGGGGAGCTGTTTTTT. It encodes CASSRRTGELFF.

DNA of the CDR3: TGTGCCAGCAGGGAACCAGGGGGCAAGGAGACCCAGTACTTC. The encoded protein is CASREPGGKETQYF. V is TRBV6-5 and J is TRBJ2-5, with 8 positions matching TRBD1. The V and J ends lost 6 bases and 5 bases, in that order; junction bases with no gene match: 8. CDR3 length: 14 residues. CDR1 MNHEY and CDR2 SVGAGI come from the germline V gene.

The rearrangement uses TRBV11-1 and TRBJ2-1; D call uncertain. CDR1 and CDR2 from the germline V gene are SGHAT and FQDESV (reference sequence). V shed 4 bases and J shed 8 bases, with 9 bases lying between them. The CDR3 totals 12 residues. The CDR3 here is CASSWGYDEQFF. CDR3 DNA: TGTGCCAGCAGCTGGGGTTACGATGAGCAGTTCTTC.

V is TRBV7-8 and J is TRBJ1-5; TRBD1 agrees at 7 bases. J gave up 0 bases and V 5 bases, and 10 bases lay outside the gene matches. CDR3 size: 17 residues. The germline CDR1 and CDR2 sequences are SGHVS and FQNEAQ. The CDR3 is CASSRWEGAASNQPQHF. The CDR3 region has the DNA TGTGCCAGCAGCCGATGGGAGGGGGCAGCTAGCAATCAGCCCCAGCATTTT.

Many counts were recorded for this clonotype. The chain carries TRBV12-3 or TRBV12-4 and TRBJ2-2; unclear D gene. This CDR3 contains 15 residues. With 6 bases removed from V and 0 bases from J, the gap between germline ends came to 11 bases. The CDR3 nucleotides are TGTGCCAGCAGCCTAGGGCCAGCGAACACCGGGGAGCTGTTTTTT. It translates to CASSLGPANTGELFF.